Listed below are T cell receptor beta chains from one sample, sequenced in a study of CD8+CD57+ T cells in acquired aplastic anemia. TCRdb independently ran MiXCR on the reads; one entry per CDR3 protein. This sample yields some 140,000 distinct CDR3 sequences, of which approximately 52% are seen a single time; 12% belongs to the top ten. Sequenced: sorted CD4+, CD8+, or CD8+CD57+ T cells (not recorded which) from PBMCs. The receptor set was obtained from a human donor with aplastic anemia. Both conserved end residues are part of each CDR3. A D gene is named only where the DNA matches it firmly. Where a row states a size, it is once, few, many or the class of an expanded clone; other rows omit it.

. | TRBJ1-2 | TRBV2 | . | TGTGCCAGCAGTGCGCAGGGATTTGGCTACACCTTC | CASSAQGFGYTF
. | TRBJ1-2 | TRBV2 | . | TGTGCCAGCAGTGAAGCATCAGGGACTAACTATGGCTACACCTTC | CASSEASGTNYGYTF
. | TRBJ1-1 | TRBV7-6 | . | TGCGCCAGCAAAAGGGGGACGAACACTGAAGCTTTCTTT | CASKRGTNTEAFF
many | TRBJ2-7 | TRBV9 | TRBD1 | TGTGCCAGCAGCGGGGGCTCCGGGACAGGGGAGGAGCAGTACTTC | CASSGGSGTGEEQYF
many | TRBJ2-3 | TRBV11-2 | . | TGTGCCAGCAGCTGGCGGGGTGGCGGAAGCACAGATACGCAGTATTTT | CASSWRGGGSTDTQYF
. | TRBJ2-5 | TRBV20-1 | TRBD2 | TGCAGTGCTGGGACTAGCGGGAGCGAGACCCAGTACTTC | CSAGTSGSETQYF
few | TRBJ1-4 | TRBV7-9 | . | TGTGCCAGCAGCTTTCGGCAGGGTGATGAAAAACTGTTTTTT | CASSFRQGDEKLFF
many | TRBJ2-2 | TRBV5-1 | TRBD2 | TGCGCCAGCAGCAGCCCGGGACTAGCGGCACCGAACACCGGGGAGCTGTTTTTT | CASSSPGLAAPNTGELFF
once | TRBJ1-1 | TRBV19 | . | TGTGCCAGTAGTACCCACAGGGCTTGGGAAGCTTTCTTT | CASSTHRAWEAFF
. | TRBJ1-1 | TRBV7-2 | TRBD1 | TGTGCCAGCAGCCGACAGGGATTGAACACTGAAGCTTTCTTT | CASSRQGLNTEAFF
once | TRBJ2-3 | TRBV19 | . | TGTGCCAGTAGTATAGGGGGGGTAGATACGCAGTATTTT | CASSIGGVDTQYF
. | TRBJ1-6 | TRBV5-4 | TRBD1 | TGTGCCAGCAGCTCTCCGGGACAGCATAATTCACCCCTCCACTTT | CASSSPGQHNSPLHF
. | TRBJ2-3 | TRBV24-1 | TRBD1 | TGTGCCACCGCCCACCCAGGGGGCAAAACAGATACGCAGTATTTT | CATAHPGGKTDTQYF
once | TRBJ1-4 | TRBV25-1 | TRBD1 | TGTGCCAGCAGTGGCCAGGGGGGTGCCCGCGGTGAAAAACTGTTTTTT | CASSGQGGARGEKLFF
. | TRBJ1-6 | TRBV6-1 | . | TGTGCCAGCTCCGAGGGGGGATGGGGATATAATTCACCCCTCCACTTT | CASSEGGWGYNSPLHF
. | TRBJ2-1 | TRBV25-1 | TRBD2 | TGTGCCAGCAGTGAAAGGGCTAGCGGGGACAATGAGCAGTTCTTC | CASSERASGDNEQFF
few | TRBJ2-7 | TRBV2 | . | TGTGCCAGCAGTGTGGGGTTGAGGAACGAGCAGTACTTC | CASSVGLRNEQYF
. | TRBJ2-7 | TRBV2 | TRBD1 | TGTGCCAGCAGTCCGGGACAGCCACTATCCTACGAGCAGTACTTC | CASSPGQPLSYEQYF
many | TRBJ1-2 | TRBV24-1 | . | TGTGCCACCAGTGACCTACAGGGAAGGTATGGCTACACCTTC | CATSDLQGRYGYTF
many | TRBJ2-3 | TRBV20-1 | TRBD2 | TGCAGTGCTATAGGCCCCCGGCTAGCGGGGGACACAGATACGCAGTATTTT | CSAIGPRLAGDTDTQYF
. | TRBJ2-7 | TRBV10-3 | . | TGTGCCATCAGTGAGTCCGCAAATGAGGATGGCGAGCAGTACTTC | CAISESANEDGEQYF
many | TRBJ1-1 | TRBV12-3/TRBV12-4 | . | TGTGCCAGCAGCCAAGGACCCGCCGAGGTCACTGAAGCTTTCTTT | CASSQGPAEVTEAFF
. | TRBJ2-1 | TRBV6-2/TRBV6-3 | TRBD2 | TGTGCCAGCAGTTACGGGACTAGCGGGGGAAATGAGCAGTTCTTC | CASSYGTSGGNEQFF
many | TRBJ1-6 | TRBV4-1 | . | TGCGCCAGCAGCCCTAGGGGGTCAGGGGAGAATTCACCCCTCCACTTT | CASSPRGSGENSPLHF
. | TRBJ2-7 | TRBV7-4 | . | TGTGCCAGTAGCATCCCCTACGAGCAGTACTTC | CASSIPYEQYF
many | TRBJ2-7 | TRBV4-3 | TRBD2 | TGCGCCAGCAGCCATGGGACTAGCGGGGGTGCCTACGAGCAGTACTTC | CASSHGTSGGAYEQYF
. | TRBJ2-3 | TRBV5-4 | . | TGTGCCAGCAGCCCCCAGCCAGATACGCAGTATTTT | CASSPQPDTQYF
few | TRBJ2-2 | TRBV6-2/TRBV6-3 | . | TGTGCCAGCAGTTATTTAAAGGGCGGGGGCGTTAACACCGGGGAGCTGTTTTTT | CASSYLKGGGVNTGELFF
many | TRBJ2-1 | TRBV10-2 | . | TGCGCCAGCAGTGCCCTTTCTCTCTACAATGAGCAGTTCTTC | CASSALSLYNEQFF
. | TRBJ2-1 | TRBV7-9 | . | TGTGCCAGCACGTCAGGGTCCAATGAGCAGTTCTTC | CASTSGSNEQFF
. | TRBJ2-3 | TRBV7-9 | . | TGTGCCAGCAGCTCCCAACCAGATACGCAGTATTTT | CASSSQPDTQYF
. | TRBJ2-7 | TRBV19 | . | TGTGCCAGTAGTCCGTCACACTCCTACGAGCAGTACTTC | CASSPSHSYEQYF
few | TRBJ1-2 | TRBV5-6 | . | TGTGCCAGCACCATAGCGGGGAGCACAGATCCCTACTATGGCTACACCTTC | CASTIAGSTDPYYGYTF
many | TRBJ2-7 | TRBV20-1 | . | TGCAGTGCTCGGACCCAGGGGTACGAGCAGTACTTC | CSARTQGYEQYF
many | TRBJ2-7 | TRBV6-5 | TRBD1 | TGTGCCAGCAGTTCGGGACAGGGAGTGGACGAGCAGTACTTC | CASSSGQGVDEQYF
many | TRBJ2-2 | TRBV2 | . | TGTGCCAGCAGTCGGACAGAGAACACCGGGGAGCTGTTTTTT | CASSRTENTGELFF
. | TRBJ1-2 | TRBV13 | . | TGTGCCAGCAGCTTAGCATCTGACCCTAACTATGGCTACACCTTC | CASSLASDPNYGYTF
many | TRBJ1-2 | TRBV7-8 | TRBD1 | TGTGCCAGCAGCCCTGGGACAGGGGGCGCGGATGGCTACACCTTC | CASSPGTGGADGYTF